A selection of T cell receptor beta chains follows, all from one sample in a study of blood T cell repertoires in COVID-19. Generated by immunoSEQ multiplex PCR, the TCRdb table keeps only in-frame clones and is missing some. The sample yields about 250,000 clones, about nine tenths seen once. What was sequenced was peripheral blood. All receptors come from a young woman with COVID-19, enrolled during active disease. Both conserved end residues are part of each CDR3. The D gene is left open where the match is weak. Some rows have no size entry. The others give once, few or many, or a class for an expanded clone.

clone size: NA; D gene: TRBD1; V gene: TRBV4-1; CDR3 length: 14; J gene: TRBJ1-6; CDR3 DNA: TGCGCCAGCAGCCAAGTGGACAGGGATTCACCCCTCCACTTT; CDR3 protein: CASSQVDRDSPLHF
clone size: NA; D gene: TRBD1; V gene: TRBV6-2/TRBV6-3; CDR3 length: 13; J gene: TRBJ2-5; CDR3 DNA: TGTGCCAGCAGTCACGGGACAGAAGAGACCCAGTACTTC; CDR3 protein: CASSHGTEETQYF
clone size: NA; D gene: NA; V gene: TRBV2; CDR3 length: 13; J gene: TRBJ2-1; CDR3 DNA: TGTGCCAGCAGGGAGGGCTCCTACAATGAGCAGTTCTTC; CDR3 protein: CASREGSYNEQFF
clone size: few; D gene: NA; V gene: TRBV5-1; CDR3 length: 15; J gene: TRBJ1-1; CDR3 DNA: TGCGCCAGCAGCATAGACTATGGACAGTGGACTGAAGCTTTCTTT; CDR3 protein: CASSIDYGQWTEAFF
clone size: NA; D gene: TRBD1; V gene: TRBV19; CDR3 length: 13; J gene: TRBJ1-2; CDR3 DNA: TGTGCCAGTAGTATAGACCAGGGGGTTGGCTACACCTTC; CDR3 protein: CASSIDQGVGYTF
clone size: NA; D gene: TRBD2; V gene: TRBV11-2; CDR3 length: 17; J gene: TRBJ2-2; CDR3 DNA: TGTGCCAGCAGCTTAGTGTGGACTAGCGGGAGTACTGGGGAGCTGTTTTTT; CDR3 protein: CASSLVWTSGSTGELFF
clone size: NA; D gene: TRBD2; V gene: TRBV9; CDR3 length: 15; J gene: TRBJ2-1; CDR3 DNA: TGTGCCAGCAGCGCTGGGGGAGGGCCAGGAAATGAGCAGTTCTTC; CDR3 protein: CASSAGGGPGNEQFF
clone size: once; D gene: TRBD2; V gene: TRBV13; CDR3 length: 22; J gene: TRBJ2-1; CDR3 DNA: TGTGCCAGCAGCTCCTCTAACGGCGTTCGGGGGACTAGCGGGGTTTCCCACAATGAGCAGTTCTTC; CDR3 protein: CASSSSNGVRGTSGVSHNEQFF
clone size: NA; D gene: NA; V gene: TRBV5-1; CDR3 length: 16; J gene: TRBJ1-4; CDR3 DNA: TGCGCCAGCAGCTTGGACAGGTCCATTGCTAATGAAAAACTGTTTTTT; CDR3 protein: CASSLDRSIANEKLFF
clone size: NA; D gene: TRBD1; V gene: TRBV7-9; CDR3 length: 15; J gene: TRBJ1-2; CDR3 DNA: TGTGCCAACAGCTTATGGGACAGGGGGGACGGCGGCTACACCTTC; CDR3 protein: CANSLWDRGDGGYTF
clone size: NA; D gene: NA; V gene: TRBV10-3; CDR3 length: 14; J gene: TRBJ2-7; CDR3 DNA: TGTGCCATCAGAGAGACAGGTGGCTCCTACGAGCAGTACTTC; CDR3 protein: CAIRETGGSYEQYF
clone size: NA; D gene: NA; V gene: TRBV18; CDR3 length: 13; J gene: TRBJ2-5; CDR3 DNA: TGTGCCAGCTCGGGGGAGGTTCAAGAGACCCAGTACTTC; CDR3 protein: CASSGEVQETQYF
clone size: NA; D gene: TRBD1; V gene: TRBV18; CDR3 length: 14; J gene: TRBJ2-7; CDR3 DNA: TGTGCCAGCTCACCGGGGGACAGGGGGGTCGAGCAGTACTTC; CDR3 protein: CASSPGDRGVEQYF
clone size: NA; D gene: NA; V gene: TRBV4-1; CDR3 length: 14; J gene: TRBJ2-2; CDR3 DNA: TGCGCCAGCAGCCGACTGCCCGGCACCGGGGAGCTGTTTTTT; CDR3 protein: CASSRLPGTGELFF
clone size: NA; D gene: TRBD2; V gene: TRBV11-2; CDR3 length: 14; J gene: TRBJ2-3; CDR3 DNA: TGTGCCAGCAGCTTACTGACTAGCCCAGATACGCAGTATTTT; CDR3 protein: CASSLLTSPDTQYF
clone size: NA; D gene: NA; V gene: TRBV27; CDR3 length: 16; J gene: TRBJ1-2; CDR3 DNA: TGTGCCAGCAGTCCCAGGGGTCGGGAGGGAGGTTATGGCTACACCTTC; CDR3 protein: CASSPRGREGGYGYTF
clone size: NA; D gene: TRBD1; V gene: TRBV6-2/TRBV6-3; CDR3 length: 16; J gene: TRBJ1-2; CDR3 DNA: TGTGCCAGCAGTCCCCGACGGACAGGGGGTTGGCATGGCTACACCTTC; CDR3 protein: CASSPRRTGGWHGYTF
clone size: NA; D gene: NA; V gene: TRBV19; CDR3 length: 15; J gene: TRBJ1-4; CDR3 DNA: TGTGCCAGTAGTATGGGGGGGGCGAACAATGAAAAACTGTTTTTT; CDR3 protein: CASSMGGANNEKLFF
clone size: NA; D gene: NA; V gene: TRBV3-1/TRBV3-2; CDR3 length: 15; J gene: TRBJ2-3; CDR3 DNA: TGTGCCAGCAGCCAAGATCTGGCAGGGCCAGATACGCAGTATTTT; CDR3 protein: CASSQDLAGPDTQYF
clone size: few; D gene: TRBD2; V gene: TRBV19; CDR3 length: 16; J gene: TRBJ2-5; CDR3 DNA: TGTGCCAGTAGTATAGGCCTAGCGGGGGCCATGGAGACCCAGTACTTC; CDR3 protein: CASSIGLAGAMETQYF
clone size: NA; D gene: NA; V gene: TRBV5-6; CDR3 length: 14; J gene: TRBJ2-7; CDR3 DNA: TGTGCCAGCAGCTTGGGAGGCGTCTTTTACGAGCAGTACTTC; CDR3 protein: CASSLGGVFYEQYF
clone size: NA; D gene: TRBD1; V gene: TRBV19; CDR3 length: 14; J gene: TRBJ1-1; CDR3 DNA: TGTGCCAGTAGTAACCGACAGGGATACACTGAAGCTTTCTTT; CDR3 protein: CASSNRQGYTEAFF
clone size: NA; D gene: NA; V gene: TRBV2; CDR3 length: 9; J gene: TRBJ2-1; CDR3 DNA: TGTGCCGTAGCATCTGAGCAGTTCTTC; CDR3 protein: CAVASEQFF
clone size: NA; D gene: NA; V gene: TRBV6-2/TRBV6-3; CDR3 length: 13; J gene: TRBJ2-3; CDR3 DNA: TGTGCCAGCAGCCTTTTCAACGGGGATACGCAGTATTTT; CDR3 protein: CASSLFNGDTQYF
clone size: NA; D gene: NA; V gene: TRBV12-3/TRBV12-4; CDR3 length: 13; J gene: TRBJ1-3; CDR3 DNA: TGTGCCAGCAGCGGGGGATCTGGAAACACCATATATTTT; CDR3 protein: CASSGGSGNTIYF
clone size: NA; D gene: TRBD1; V gene: TRBV6-5; CDR3 length: 14; J gene: TRBJ1-5; CDR3 DNA: TGTGCCAGCAGTAGGGACAGCCTCAATCAGCCCCAGCATTTT; CDR3 protein: CASSRDSLNQPQHF
clone size: NA; D gene: TRBD2; V gene: TRBV4-3; CDR3 length: 18; J gene: TRBJ2-7; CDR3 DNA: TGCGCCAGCAGCCAAGATGGGTGTCGAGCTAGCGGACTCTACGAGCAGTACTTC; CDR3 protein: CASSQDGCRASGLYEQYF
clone size: NA; D gene: NA; V gene: TRBV28; CDR3 length: 18; J gene: TRBJ2-3; CDR3 DNA: TGTGCCAGCAGTTTAGGTACACTTAACTCAGGGTTTGGCGATACGCAGTATTTT; CDR3 protein: CASSLGTLNSGFGDTQYF
clone size: NA; D gene: TRBD2; V gene: TRBV6-5; CDR3 length: 14; J gene: TRBJ2-7; CDR3 DNA: TGTGCCAGCAGGCGAGCGGGGGCAATCTACGAGCAGTACTTC; CDR3 protein: CASRRAGAIYEQYF
clone size: NA; D gene: TRBD2; V gene: TRBV7-9; CDR3 length: 16; J gene: TRBJ2-7; CDR3 DNA: TGTGCCAGCAGCTTAGCAGGAGCGGGGACCTCCTACGAGCAGTACTTC; CDR3 protein: CASSLAGAGTSYEQYF
clone size: NA; D gene: TRBD1; V gene: TRBV5-4; CDR3 length: 14; J gene: TRBJ2-4; CDR3 DNA: TGTGCCAGCAGCTTGGAGGGGGCCCCGAACATTCAGTACTTC; CDR3 protein: CASSLEGAPNIQYF
clone size: NA; D gene: TRBD2; V gene: TRBV10-3; CDR3 length: 14; J gene: TRBJ2-5; CDR3 DNA: TGTGCCATCAATACCGGGACTAGCGGAGAGACCCAGTACTTC; CDR3 protein: CAINTGTSGETQYF
clone size: NA; D gene: NA; V gene: TRBV6-5; CDR3 length: 13; J gene: TRBJ2-5; CDR3 DNA: TGTGCCACCCTCTCCTTGCTCAGGGAGACCCAGTACTTC; CDR3 protein: CATLSLLRETQYF